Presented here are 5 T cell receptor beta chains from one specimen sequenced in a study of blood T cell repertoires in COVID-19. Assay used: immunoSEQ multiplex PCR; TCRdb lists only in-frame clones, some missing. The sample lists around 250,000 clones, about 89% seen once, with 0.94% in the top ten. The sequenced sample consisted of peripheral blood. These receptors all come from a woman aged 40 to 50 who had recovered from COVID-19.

The CDR3 nucleotides read TGCAGTGCTAGTCGAGGGTCCGGGGAGCTGTTTTTT. It translates to CSASRGSGELFF. This chain joins TRBV20-1 and TRBJ2-2; the D gene is possibly TRBD2 (5 bases). The CDR3 sequence is 12 residues long. CDR1 DFQATT and CDR2 SNEGSKA come from the germline V gene (reference sequence). V gave up 3 bases and J gave up 6 bases, with 8 bases separating them.

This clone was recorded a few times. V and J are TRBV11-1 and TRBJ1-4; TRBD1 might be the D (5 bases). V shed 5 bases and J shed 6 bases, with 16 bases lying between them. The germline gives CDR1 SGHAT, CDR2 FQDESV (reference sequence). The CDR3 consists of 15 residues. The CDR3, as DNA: TGTGCCAGCAGCCTAACCGCGGGGGAACATGAAAAACTGTTTTTT. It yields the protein CASSLTAGEHEKLFF.

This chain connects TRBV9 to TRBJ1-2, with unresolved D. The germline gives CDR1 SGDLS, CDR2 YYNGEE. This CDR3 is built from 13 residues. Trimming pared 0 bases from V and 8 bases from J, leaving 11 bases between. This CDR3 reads CASSVEADGGYTF. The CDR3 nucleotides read TGTGCCAGCAGCGTAGAGGCGGATGGGGGCTACACCTTC.

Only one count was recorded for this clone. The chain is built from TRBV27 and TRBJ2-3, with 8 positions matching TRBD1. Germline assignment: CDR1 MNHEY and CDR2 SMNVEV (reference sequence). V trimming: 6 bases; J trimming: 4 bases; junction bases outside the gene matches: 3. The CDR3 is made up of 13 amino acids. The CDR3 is CASSHRGSDTQYF. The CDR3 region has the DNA TGTGCCAGCAGCCACAGGGGGTCAGATACGCAGTATTTT.

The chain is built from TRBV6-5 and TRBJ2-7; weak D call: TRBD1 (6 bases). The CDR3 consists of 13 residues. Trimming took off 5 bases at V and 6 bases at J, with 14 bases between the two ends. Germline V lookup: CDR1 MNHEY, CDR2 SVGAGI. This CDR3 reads CASSTTQGPEQYF. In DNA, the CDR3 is TGTGCCAGCAGTACGACACAGGGCCCCGAGCAGTACTTC.